Described below is a single T cell receptor beta chain sequence and its context. TCRdb's copy holds only in-frame clones and misses some; the assay was immunoSEQ multiplex PCR. The sample has about 97,000 clones, 85% to 95% seen once. This sample was included in a study of cytomegalovirus exposure and HLA in healthy donors. Germline loops: CDR1 MNHNY, CDR2 SVGAGI (reference sequence). The CDR3 sequence is 14 residues long. Unmatched junction bases numbered 11, after V lost 10 bases and J lost 2 bases. The chain carries TRBV6-6 and TRBJ2-7; 7 bases match TRBD1. This TCR came from a woman aged 18-29 years in good health and CMV-seronegative. The material sequenced was PBMCs. CDR3 protein: CATRRSQGAYEQYF. CDR3 sequence (DNA): TGTGCCACCAGGAGGAGTCAGGGGGCCTACGAGCAGTACTTC.